This T cell receptor (beta chain) was documented in a study of molecular identifiers for immune sequencing clone quantification. Findings of the study overall: Barcodes shared by identical TCR molecules could lead to underestimated sizes of highly expanded clones.

Bulk TCR libraries were made with methods that had been previously described and with listed TCR primers. TCRdb independently ran MiXCR on the PCR reads; one entry per CDR3 protein. The table lists about 640,000 distinct CDR3 sequences, 20% of them singletons. The CDR3 consists of 13 residues. Germline V gives CDR1 SGHRS, CDR2 YFSETQ. V shed 5 bases and J shed 6 bases, with 15 bases lying between them. Sorting captured naive CD8 T cells as CD8+CD4-CCR7+CD45RA+. This clonotype was observed at least ten times. Antigen: not known. The chain recombines TRBV5-1 with TRBJ2-7; D might be TRBD2 (5 bases). The source of this sequence is a human donor in good health. Some libraries in this study had Jurkat cell RNA spiked in. Specimen: naive CD8+ T cells from blood, with Jurkat cell RNA spiked in. Subset: FACS-sorted CD8+CD4-CCR7+CD45RA+ naive T cells. CDR3 amino acids: CASSWSTLGEQYF. The CDR3 nucleotides read TGCGCCAGCAGTTGGTCCACACTAGGCGAGCAGTACTTC.